This T cell receptor beta chain was sequenced during a study of OX40 agonist ivuxolimab in advanced cancers. In the study overall: Patients were given ivuxolimab, an antibody that agonizes OX40 (CD134). Patients received intravenous ivuxolimab every 2 weeks at 0.01 to 10 mg/kg. Partial responses were achieved by three patients: one hepatocellular carcinoma, two cutaneous melanoma.

Trimming removed 4 bases from V and 2 bases from J, with 11 bases in between. The CDR3 is 15 residues long. Germline CDR1 MNHEY, CDR2 SMNVEV (reference sequence). With regard to this clone: Antigen: not known.

Notes on the study in general: CD8+ T cells (on average) carried more expanded clones than CD4+ T cells.

The repertoire was sequenced with immunoSEQ multiplex PCR; TCRdb's copy has only in-frame clones and lacks some. The sample includes about 69,000 clones, 91% of them seen just once. Sequenced material: CD4+ or CD8+ T cells sorted from blood, taken in a trial of the OX40 agonist ivuxolimab. The receptor was isolated from an adult with an advanced solid tumor such as melanoma, head and neck, liver or kidney cancer. This chain uses TRBV27 with TRBJ1-4; tentatively, D is TRBD1 (6 bases). CDR3 region: CASSYQGITNEKLFF. The CDR3, as DNA: TGTGCCAGCAGTTACCAGGGGATTACTAATGAAAAACTGTTTTTT.